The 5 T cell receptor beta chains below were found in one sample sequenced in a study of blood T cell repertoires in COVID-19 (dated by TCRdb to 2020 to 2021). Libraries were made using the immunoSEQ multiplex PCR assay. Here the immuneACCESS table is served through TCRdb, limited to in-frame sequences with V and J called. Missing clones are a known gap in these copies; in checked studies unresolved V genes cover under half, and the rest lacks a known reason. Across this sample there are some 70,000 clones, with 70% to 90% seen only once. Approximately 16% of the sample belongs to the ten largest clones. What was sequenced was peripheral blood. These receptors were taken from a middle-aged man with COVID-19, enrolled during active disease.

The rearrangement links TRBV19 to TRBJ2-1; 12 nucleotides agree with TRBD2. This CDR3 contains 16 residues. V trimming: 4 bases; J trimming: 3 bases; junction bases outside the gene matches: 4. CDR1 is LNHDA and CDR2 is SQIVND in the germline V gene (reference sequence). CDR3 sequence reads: CASSTLAGGVYNEQFF. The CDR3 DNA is TGTGCCAGTAGTACCCTAGCGGGGGGGGTCTACAATGAGCAGTTCTTC.

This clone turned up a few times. CDR3 residues: CASSRDRTNMNTEAFF. The CDR3 nucleotides are TGCGCCAGCAGCCGGGACAGAACCAACATGAACACTGAAGCTTTCTTT. The chain carries TRBV5-1 and TRBJ1-1; 7 bases line up with TRBD1. J gave up 0 bases and V 4 bases, and 9 bases lay outside the gene matches. This CDR3 spans 16 amino acids. Germline loops: CDR1 SGHRS, CDR2 YFSETQ.

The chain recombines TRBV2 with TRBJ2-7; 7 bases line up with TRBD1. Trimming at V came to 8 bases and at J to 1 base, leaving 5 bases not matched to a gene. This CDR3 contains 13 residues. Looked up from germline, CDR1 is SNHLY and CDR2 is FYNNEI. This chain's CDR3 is CASARDSSYEQYF. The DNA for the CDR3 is TGTGCCAGCGCCCGGGACAGTTCCTACGAGCAGTACTTC.

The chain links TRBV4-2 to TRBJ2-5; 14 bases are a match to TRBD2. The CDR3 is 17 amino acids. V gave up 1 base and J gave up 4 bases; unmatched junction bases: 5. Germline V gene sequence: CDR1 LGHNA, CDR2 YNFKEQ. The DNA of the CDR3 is TGTGCCAGCAGCCAAGCCGGACTAGCGGGGGGCGGAGAGACCCAGTACTTC. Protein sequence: CASSQAGLAGGGETQYF.

CDR3 sequence (DNA): TGTGCCAGCAGATGGGACAGTAAAAATTCACCCCTCCACTTT. Translation: CASRWDSKNSPLHF. The gene calls are TRBV6-5 and TRBJ1-6, with TRBD1 matching over 7 bases. Germline CDR1 MNHEY, CDR2 SVGAGI. Trimming took 6 bases from V and 7 from J; bases not matched to a gene: 6. The CDR3 totals 14 residues.